Presented here are 29 T cell receptor beta chains from one specimen sequenced in a study of blood T cell repertoires in COVID-19. Profiled with immunoSEQ multiplex PCR; TCRdb holds only in-frame clones, not every one. The sample yields 100,000 to 150,000 clones, more than 85% seen once. The sample was peripheral blood. These receptors were obtained from a man aged 55 to 70 with COVID-19, enrolled during active disease.

This clone was detected a few times. The rearrangement uses TRBV6-1 and TRBJ1-6; no definite D call. The CDR3 sequence is 16 residues long. Germline V CDR1 and CDR2: MNHNS, SASEGT. V was cut by 3 bases and J by 0 bases, with 9 bases left in between. DNA of the CDR3: TGTGCCAGCAGTGACGACGGAGGCTCCTATAATTCACCCCTCCACTTT. Translation gives CASSDDGGSYNSPLHF.

V and J are TRBV21-1 and TRBJ1-6. TRBV21-1 has pseudogene status. The CDR3 is made up of 17 amino acids. The CDR3 loop reads CASSPREGLAYNSPLHF. For the CDR3, the DNA is TGTGCCAGCAGCCCGAGGGAGGGATTGGCCTATAATTCACCCCTCCACTTT.

For this clone: The junction departs from the called germline gene at one end, perhaps through a read error. CDR3 in DNA: TGTGCCAGCAGTTACCAATATGGCCACACCTTC. Translated, it gives CASSYQYGHTF. The chain has TRBV6-6 and TRBJ1-2; D gene unclear. The CDR3 length is 11 residues. Germline V gives CDR1 MNHNY, CDR2 SVGAGI (reference sequence).

J is TRBJ1-1 and V is TRBV21-1; the table's D call, TRBD1, has no DNA check behind it. TRBV21-1 is a pseudogene locus. This CDR3 comprises 16 residues. CDR3 sequence reads: CASSSGQGIMNTEAFF. CDR3 coding DNA: TGTGCCAGCAGCTCGGGACAGGGTATCATGAACACTGAAGCTTTCTTT.

The chain uses TRBV7-9 and TRBJ2-3, with 10 positions matching TRBD2. V lost 1 base, J lost 4 bases, and 5 bases stayed unmatched. The length of the CDR3 is 16 residues. The germline V gene encodes CDR1 SEHNR and CDR2 FQNEAQ (reference sequence). CDR3 amino acids: CASSLDLAGGPDTQYF. The CDR3 DNA follows: TGTGCCAGCAGCTTAGATTTAGCGGGGGGCCCAGATACGCAGTATTTT.

The chain has TRBV9 and TRBJ1-5; weak D call: TRBD1 (5 bases). V shed 5 bases and J shed 0 bases, with 9 bases lying between them. This CDR3 contains 14 residues. Germline CDR1 reads SGDLS; CDR2 reads YYNGEE. The CDR3 nucleotides read TGTGCCAGCAGTTCAGGGCCTAGCAATCAGCCCCAGCATTTT. Encoded protein: CASSSGPSNQPQHF.

The J gene is TRBJ1-2, the V gene TRBV6-5, with D uncertain. The CDR3 totals 15 residues. V lost 1 base and J 3 bases, leaving 12 bases between the germline ends. The germline CDR1 and CDR2 sequences are MNHEY and SVGAGI. The CDR3 here is CASSYFPPRDYGYTF. The CDR3 nucleotides read TGTGCCAGCAGTTACTTCCCTCCTCGGGACTATGGCTACACCTTC.

V usage is TRBV28 and J usage is TRBJ1-5; the D gene is possibly TRBD1 (6 bases). V lost 6 bases and J lost 0, with 21 bases in between. The CDR3 is made up of 18 amino acids. Germline lookup yields CDR1 MDHEN and CDR2 SYDVKM. The CDR3 loop reads CASRPHDRQGFSNQPQHF. The CDR3 DNA follows: TGTGCCAGCAGGCCCCACGACAGGCAGGGGTTTAGCAATCAGCCCCAGCATTTT.

The rearrangement joins TRBV19 to TRBJ1-6; 8 positions agree with TRBD1. Losses at the gene ends were 4 bases for V and 11 bases for J; bases not matched to a gene: 10. The CDR3 spans 15 residues. Germline V gene sequence: CDR1 LNHDA, CDR2 SQIVND (reference sequence). CDR3 sequence: CASSSGQGGRTPLHF. CDR3 bases: TGTGCCAGTAGTAGCGGACAGGGAGGGAGAACACCCCTCCACTTT.

CDR3 coding DNA: TGTGCCAGCAGTATGAGGGCGGGGGGGAGCACAGATACGCAGTATTTT. Its protein product is CASSMRAGGSTDTQYF. The rearrangement uses TRBV5-5 and TRBJ2-3; 9 bases agree with TRBD2. The CDR3 has 16 amino acids. Germline V gives CDR1 SGHKS, CDR2 YYEKEE (reference sequence). J lost 0 bases, V lost 5 bases, and 7 bases had no gene match.

The chain is built from TRBV10-3 and TRBJ2-2; TRBD2 agrees at 10 bases. V shed 6 bases and J 4 bases; nucleotides not matched to a gene: 14. Germline V gene sequence: CDR1 ENHRY, CDR2 SYGVKD. This CDR3 comprises 18 residues. The CDR3 loop reads CAISLEAGGPVATGELFF. Written as DNA, the CDR3 is TGTGCCATCAGCCTTGAAGCGGGGGGGCCCGTTGCCACCGGGGAGCTGTTTTTT.

The chain uses TRBV6-5 and TRBJ1-1, with D perhaps matching TRBD1 (5 bases). The germline gives CDR1 MNHEY, CDR2 SVGAGI. This CDR3 has 14 amino acids. The V gene lost 6 bases and the J gene lost 1 base, with 12 bases spanning the gap. CDR3 bases: TGTGCCAGCAGGACTCCGGGGGAGAACACTGAAGCTTTCTTT. It translates to CASRTPGENTEAFF.

On this clone itself: Other DNA sequences of this sample code for an identical CDR3. The V and J genes are TRBV7-3 and TRBJ1-1, with D possibly matching TRBD1 (5 bases). Between the trimmed V and J ends, which lost 2 bases and 2 bases, there was a span of 9 bases. The germline V gene encodes CDR1 SGHTA and CDR2 FQGTGA. This CDR3 has 14 amino acids. The CDR3 region is CASSLGQGNTEAFF. Written as DNA, the CDR3 is TGTGCCAGCAGCTTAGGCCAGGGTAACACTGAAGCTTTCTTT.

The chain has TRBV19 and TRBJ2-1, with a tentative D call TRBD2 (6 bases). V was trimmed by 9 bases and J by 10 bases, leaving 22 bases between them. CDR1 and CDR2 from the germline V gene are LNHDA and SQIVND (reference sequence). The CDR3 totals 14 residues. CDR3 in DNA: TGTGCCAGCGTGCCTGGGCGGGGCGGTCCGGAGCAGTTCTTC. It yields the protein CASVPGRGGPEQFF.

This chain uses TRBV30 with TRBJ2-5; D may be TRBD1 (6 bases). This CDR3 is built from 13 residues. Per germline, CDR1 GTSNPN and CDR2 SVGIG (reference sequence). Trimming took off 0 bases at V and 5 bases at J, with 10 bases between the two ends. The CDR3 is CAWSVGGRETQYF. CDR3 in DNA: TGTGCCTGGAGTGTAGGGGGTCGGGAGACCCAGTACTTC.

This chain joins TRBV20-1 and TRBJ1-2; a possible D gene is TRBD1 (5 bases). The length of the CDR3 is 13 residues. Trimming took off 3 bases at V and 8 bases at J, with 16 bases between the two ends. Germline-derived CDR1 and CDR2 are DFQATT and SNEGSKA (reference sequence). CDR3 in DNA: TGCAGTGCTAGTGGGGCTGAGAAGCAAGGCTACACCTTC. Its translation is CSASGAEKQGYTF.

This chain links TRBV5-1 with TRBJ1-5; 9 nucleotides agree with TRBD1. Germline V CDR1 and CDR2: SGHRS, YFSETQ. This CDR3 has 17 amino acids. Trimming took 2 bases from V and 2 from J; bases not matched to a gene: 8. The CDR3 DNA is TGCGCCAGCAGCTTCCGGGACAGGGTCGACGGCAATCAGCCCCAGCATTTT. Translated: CASSFRDRVDGNQPQHF.

This clone was observed once. The rearrangement uses TRBV7-2 and TRBJ1-1; D is uncertain. In germline, CDR1 is SGHTA, CDR2 FQGNSA. The CDR3 is 13 amino acids. The V gene lost 5 bases and the J gene lost 4 bases, with 11 bases spanning the gap. CDR3 sequence: CASSPGIFTEAFF. For the CDR3, the DNA is TGTGCCAGCAGCCCCGGGATTTTCACTGAAGCTTTCTTT.

This clone came up once. The chain couples TRBV19 to TRBJ1-2; D gene unclear. V lost 1 base, J lost 5 bases, and 14 bases lay in between. CDR1 and CDR2 from the germline V gene are LNHDA and SQIVND (reference sequence). The CDR3 sequence is 15 residues long. This CDR3 is CASSIADTIPYGYTF. The CDR3 DNA reads as TGTGCCAGTAGTATAGCCGACACGATCCCTTATGGCTACACCTTC. The entire variable domain, with the rest obtained from reference TRBV19 and TRBJ1-2, is as follows: DGGITQSPKYLFRKEGQNVTLSCEQNLNHDAMYWYRQDPGQGLRLIYYSQIVNDFQKGDIAEGYSVSREKKESFPLTVTSAQKNPTAFYLCASSIADTIPYGYTFGSGTRLTVV.

V gene TRBV7-2 combines with J gene TRBJ2-3; weak D call: TRBD2 (6 bases). The V gene lost 6 bases and the J gene lost 1 base, with 23 bases spanning the gap. The germline V gene encodes CDR1 SGHTA and CDR2 FQGNSA. This CDR3 contains 18 residues. CDR3 in amino acids: CASSSPGRGASGTDTQYF. CDR3 bases: TGTGCCAGCAGTTCACCGGGACGCGGGGCATCTGGCACAGATACGCAGTATTTT.

The chain carries TRBV27 and TRBJ1-5, with no clear D. This CDR3 has 14 amino acids. CDR1 and CDR2 from the germline V gene are MNHEY and SMNVEV (reference sequence). Trimming removed 0 bases at V and 4 bases at J, with 7 bases between. The CDR3 bases are TGTGCCAGCAGTTTATCGGGGAGAAATCAGCCCCAGCATTTT. Its protein product is CASSLSGRNQPQHF.

The rearrangement joins TRBV5-4 to TRBJ1-2; 9 bases are a match to TRBD1. CDR3 length equals 15 residues. The germline CDR1 and CDR2 sequences are SGHNT and YYREEE (reference sequence). Unmatched junction bases numbered 6, after V lost 0 bases and J lost 6 bases. This chain's CDR3 is CASSLDGQGIHGYTF. The CDR3 bases are TGTGCCAGCAGCTTGGATGGACAGGGGATTCATGGCTACACCTTC.

This rearrangement joins TRBV5-4 to TRBJ1-2; 12 bases agree with TRBD1. The CDR3 is made up of 18 amino acids. Germline V CDR1 and CDR2: SGHNT, YYREEE (reference sequence). The ends lost 0 bases at V and 4 bases at J; junction bases unmatched: 10. CDR3 region: CASSLDPGQGARSYGYTF. Here the CDR3 DNA reads TGTGCCAGCAGCTTGGATCCGGGACAGGGGGCGCGTAGCTATGGCTACACCTTC.

The chain couples TRBV20-1 to TRBJ2-5; 8 positions match TRBD2. CDR1 DFQATT and CDR2 SNEGSKA come from the germline V gene (reference sequence). The CDR3 runs to 14 residues. V lost 3 bases, J lost 1 base, and 4 bases stayed unmatched. Here the CDR3 DNA reads TGCAGTGCTAGTACTAGCGGTGGCCAAGAGACCCAGTACTTC. Its protein is CSASTSGGQETQYF.

The chain couples TRBV21-1 to TRBJ2-7; TRBD2, the table's D call, was not compared with the DNA. TRBV21-1 is recorded as a pseudogene. CDR3 length: 16 amino acids. For the CDR3, the DNA is TGTGCCAGCAGCAAAGCGCTAGGACTAAGATCCTACGAGCAGTACTTC. Protein product: CASSKALGLRSYEQYF.

The count of this clone is one. The chain carries TRBV11-2 and TRBJ1-1, with D possibly TRBD1 on 5 matching bases. Between the trimmed V and J ends, which lost 4 bases and 1 base, there was a span of 16 bases. The CDR3 is made up of 16 amino acids. From germline, CDR1 is SGHAT and CDR2 FQNNGV. CDR3 amino acids: CASSSAGAGGNTEAFF. The CDR3 DNA follows: TGTGCCAGCAGCTCAGCCGGGGCGGGGGGGAACACTGAAGCTTTCTTT.

The chain uses TRBV2 and TRBJ2-1, with a tentative D call TRBD1 (5 bases). This CDR3 spans 14 amino acids. Germline V gene sequence: CDR1 SNHLY, CDR2 FYNNEI. The V end was cut by 4 bases, the J end by 0 bases, with 7 bases between. Written as DNA, the CDR3 is TGTGCCAGCAGTGGGCAGGGCTCCTACAATGAGCAGTTCTTC. It encodes CASSGQGSYNEQFF.

J is TRBJ2-4 and V is TRBV7-2; 11 positions agree with TRBD1. Germline V gene lookup returns CDR1 SGHTA and CDR2 FQGNSA. CDR3 size: 15 residues. The V and J ends lost 5 bases and 6 bases, in that order; junction bases with no gene match: 6. The CDR3 is CASSLGGTGGNIQYF. CDR3 nucleotide sequence: TGTGCCAGCAGCCTAGGAGGGACAGGGGGAAACATTCAGTACTTC.

The sample holds a few counts of this clone. V is TRBV13 and J is TRBJ1-2, with 7 bases lining up with TRBD1. Germline V lookup: CDR1 PRHDT, CDR2 FYEKMQ (reference sequence). After removal of 4 bases from V and 4 bases from J, the junction contained 9 bases not matched to a gene. This CDR3 is built from 15 residues. Here the CDR3 reads CASSSPGQTFYGYTF. The CDR3 coding sequence is TGTGCCAGCAGCTCTCCGGGACAGACCTTCTATGGCTACACCTTC.